The 30 T cell receptor beta chains below come from one sample, sequenced in a study of blood T cell repertoires in COVID-19. Measured with immunoSEQ multiplex PCR; TCRdb has only the in-frame clones, and not every one. The table has about 180,000 clones, under 90% seen once; the top ten hold 6% to 8.5%. Sequencing used peripheral blood. These TCRs come from a human donor in a cohort sampled during active COVID-19.

The V gene is TRBV6-5, the J gene TRBJ1-1; D possibly corresponds to TRBD1 (6 bases). The CDR3 contains 13 residues. Germline CDR1 and CDR2: MNHEY and SVGAGI. Trimming took off 5 bases at V and 5 bases at J, with 12 bases between the two ends. The CDR3 DNA reads TGTGCCAGCAGTCGGGACACTTTAACTGAAGCTTTCTTT. This gives the protein CASSRDTLTEAFF.

V gene TRBV7-8 combines with J gene TRBJ2-5; 12 bases align to TRBD2. Germline-derived CDR1 and CDR2 are SGHVS and FQNEAQ. V lost 5 bases and J lost 3; bases outside the gene matches: 16. The CDR3 is 19 residues long. This CDR3 reads CASSPRLAGGPVQKETQYF. CDR3 DNA: TGTGCCAGCAGCCCACGGCTAGCGGGGGGGCCAGTCCAGAAAGAGACCCAGTACTTC.

The chain uses TRBV5-4 and TRBJ1-6; 7 bases are shared with TRBD1. Trimming removed 4 bases from V and 7 bases from J; junction bases left unmatched: 11. The CDR3 is 16 amino acids. Germline V lookup: CDR1 SGHNT, CDR2 YYREEE (reference sequence). The CDR3 DNA is TGTGCCAGCAGCCACTCGAGACAGGGATTGAATTCACCCCTCCACTTT. It encodes CASSHSRQGLNSPLHF.

This clone was observed a handful of times. CDR3 protein: CASSDSGVIQPQHF. The CDR3 DNA reads as TGTGCCAGCAGTGATTCGGGGGTTATCCAGCCCCAGCATTTT. The V call is TRBV2, the J call TRBJ1-5; D is possibly TRBD1 (5 bases). CDR3 size: 14 residues. Germline V gives CDR1 SNHLY, CDR2 FYNNEI. V gave up 3 bases and J gave up 7 bases, with 13 bases separating them.

The genes are TRBV6-5 and TRBJ1-1; unclear D gene. V was cut by 5 bases and J by 4 bases, with 8 bases left in between. The CDR3 is 12 residues long. Germline V gene sequence: CDR1 MNHEY, CDR2 SVGAGI. The CDR3 DNA sequence: TGTGCCAGCAGTCCGGGGAGCACTGAAGCTTTCTTT. It yields the protein CASSPGSTEAFF.

This sequence joins TRBV4-1 and TRBJ1-5; 8 positions match TRBD1. Germline CDR1 and CDR2: MGHRA and YSYEKL. The CDR3 sequence is 18 residues long. The J segment lost 0 bases and the V segment lost 0 bases, leaving 7 bases of the junction unmatched. The CDR3 sequence: CASSQEDTGGYSNQPQHF. The CDR3 DNA reads as TGCGCCAGCAGCCAAGAGGACACAGGGGGATATAGCAATCAGCCCCAGCATTTT.

The chain links TRBV30 to TRBJ1-1; possibly TRBD1 for D (6 bases). The CDR3 contains 15 residues. With 3 bases removed from V and 0 bases from J, the gap between germline ends came to 14 bases. The V gene's germline CDR1 is GTSNPN and CDR2 SVGIG (reference sequence). The CDR3 DNA reads as TGTGCCTGGAGAATCAGGGGTTTAATGAACACTGAAGCTTTCTTT. Residues: CAWRIRGLMNTEAFF.

V and J are TRBV18 and TRBJ1-2, with TRBD1 identical over 9 bases. Per the germline V gene, CDR1 is KGHSH and CDR2 is LQKENI. This CDR3 has 17 amino acids. V trimming: 2 bases; J trimming: 4 bases; junction bases outside the gene matches: 11. The CDR3 coding sequence is TGTGCCAGCTCACCAACAGGGGGCGCATTGATGAGCTATGGCTACACCTTC. This sequence encodes CASSPTGGALMSYGYTF.

The chain links TRBV5-1 to TRBJ1-1, with D tentatively TRBD1 (6 bases). The V gene lost 0 bases and the J gene lost 2 bases, with 11 bases spanning the gap. In germline, CDR1 is SGHRS, CDR2 YFSETQ. This CDR3 is 15 amino acids long. In DNA, the CDR3 is TGCGCCAGCAGCTTGGGCGGGGGGCGAAACACTGAAGCTTTCTTT. Translating it yields CASSLGGGRNTEAFF.

This clone was seen a handful of times. The chain recombines TRBV3-1 (or the pseudogene TRBV3-2) with TRBJ1-6, with 9 bases aligning to TRBD1. This CDR3 has 15 residues. Unmatched junction bases numbered 5, after V lost 4 bases and J lost 7 bases. Germline V lookup: CDR1 LGHDT, CDR2 YNNKEL (reference sequence). This chain's CDR3 is CASSPPTGGNSPLHF. The CDR3 DNA reads TGTGCCAGCAGCCCCCCGACAGGGGGGAATTCACCCCTCCACTTT.

The V gene is TRBV5-4, the J gene TRBJ1-1; no clear D gene. The V and J ends lost 4 bases and 0 bases respectively, with 7 bases between them. CDR3 length: 13 amino acids. Germline V gene sequence: CDR1 SGHNT, CDR2 YYREEE (reference sequence). CDR3 sequence (DNA): TGTGCCAGCAGCATCAAAATGAACACTGAAGCTTTCTTT. It specifies CASSIKMNTEAFF.

This chain uses TRBV11-2 with TRBJ2-5; 9 bases map to TRBD1. This CDR3 is built from 13 residues. Trimming took 3 bases from V and 5 from J; bases not matched to a gene: 1. CDR1 is SGHAT, CDR2 FQNNGV, per germline. This chain's CDR3 is CASSFGTGETQYF. The CDR3 region has the DNA TGTGCCAGCAGCTTCGGGACAGGGGAGACCCAGTACTTC.

This clone appeared once. This chain uses TRBV3-1 (or the pseudogene TRBV3-2) with TRBJ2-3; D is ambiguous. CDR3 size: 12 residues. Trimming removed 0 bases from V and 9 bases from J, with 7 bases in between. Germline V gene lookup returns CDR1 LGHDT and CDR2 YNNKEL (reference sequence). This chain's CDR3 is CASSQDERTQYF. In DNA, the CDR3 is TGTGCCAGCAGCCAAGATGAGAGGACGCAGTATTTT.

The chain links TRBV27 to TRBJ1-5, with 11 bases fitting TRBD1. The CDR3 consists of 15 residues. Germline values: CDR1 MNHEY, CDR2 SMNVEV (reference sequence). The trim removed 5 bases at V and 9 bases at J, leaving 9 bases unmatched. CDR3 protein: CASSQRGTGGWPQHF. The CDR3 coding sequence is TGTGCCAGCAGTCAGCGTGGGACAGGGGGTTGGCCCCAGCATTTT.

The chain combines TRBV19 with TRBJ2-3; tentatively, D is TRBD1 (6 bases). V was clipped by 3 bases and J by 3 bases, with 16 bases between them. CDR1 is LNHDA and CDR2 is SQIVND in the germline V gene (reference sequence). The CDR3 consists of 16 residues. The CDR3 reads CASSMGAGGETDTQYF. CDR3 bases: TGTGCCAGTAGTATGGGGGCTGGGGGCGAGACAGATACGCAGTATTTT.

This clone occurred a few times. The chain joins TRBV6-1 to TRBJ2-7; 8 bases are shared with TRBD1. The germline CDR1 and CDR2 sequences are MNHNS and SASEGT. Trimming at V came to 2 bases and at J to 2 bases, leaving 5 bases not matched to a gene. The CDR3 contains 15 residues. The CDR3 protein is CASSEWRQGPYEQYF. The CDR3 DNA reads as TGTGCCAGCAGTGAATGGCGACAGGGGCCCTACGAGCAGTACTTC.

This clone was counted a single time. The chain recombines TRBV27 with TRBJ2-7; possible D gene TRBD1, 6 bases. The CDR3 is 16 amino acids. V lost 6 bases, J lost 3 bases, and 21 bases lay in between. Germline lookup yields CDR1 MNHEY and CDR2 SMNVEV (reference sequence). In DNA, the CDR3 is TGTGCCAGCAGCCCAGTTGGGGGCGCGGGCTACTACGAGCAGTACTTC. It is translated as CASSPVGGAGYYEQYF.

The rearrangement joins TRBV7-3 to TRBJ2-2; tentative D call: TRBD2 (6 bases). V was shortened by 8 bases and J by 6 bases, with 19 bases between the two germline ends. This CDR3 contains 15 residues. Germline loops: CDR1 SGHTA, CDR2 FQGTGA. The CDR3 coding sequence is TGTGCCAGCTCCAGACCCGCGGGGATGGCCGGGGAGCTGTTTTTT. Translation gives CASSRPAGMAGELFF.

The rearrangement uses TRBV11-2 and TRBJ2-1, with 9 positions matching TRBD1. This CDR3 is 14 amino acids long. V dropped 5 bases and J dropped 2; count of bases not matched to a gene: 1. CDR1 and CDR2 from the germline V gene are SGHAT and FQNNGV. Here the CDR3 DNA reads TGTGCCAGCAGCCGGGACAGGGCCTACAATGAGCAGTTCTTC. It encodes CASSRDRAYNEQFF. The complete variable domain, with remaining parts taken from reference TRBV11-2 and TRBJ2-1, reads EAGVAQSPRYKIIEKRQSVAFWCNPISGHATLYWYQQILGQGPKLLIQFQNNGVVDDSQLPKDRFSAERLKGVDSTLKIQPAKLEDSAVYLCASSRDRAYNEQFFGPGTRLTVL.

DNA of the CDR3: TGTGCCAGCAGCTTATGGCCCCCGCAGGGACAGGACTACGAGCAGTACTTC. Amino acids: CASSLWPPQGQDYEQYF. The chain joins TRBV11-2 to TRBJ2-7; 8 bases align to TRBD1. Germline assignment: CDR1 SGHAT and CDR2 FQNNGV. The CDR3 is made up of 17 amino acids. V shed 2 bases, J shed 3 bases, and the junction held 12 bases outside the gene matches.

This sequence joins TRBV5-5 and TRBJ1-6, with a tentative D call TRBD1 (6 bases). This CDR3 is built from 15 residues. Deletions cut 0 bases from V and 10 bases from J, with 14 bases between. Germline V gene data show CDR1 as SGHKS and CDR2 as YYEKEE (reference sequence). The CDR3 reads CASSLAGGAESPLHF. The CDR3 DNA follows: TGTGCCAGCAGCTTGGCCGGGGGGGCAGAGTCACCCCTCCACTTT.

This clone has just one count. The rearrangement links TRBV19 to TRBJ2-5, with 10 bases aligning to TRBD1. This CDR3 spans 14 amino acids. Germline V CDR1 and CDR2: LNHDA, SQIVND (reference sequence). J was trimmed by 4 bases and V by 5 bases; bases with no gene match: 4. The CDR3 loop is CASSPRTGGETQYF. DNA of the CDR3: TGTGCCAGTAGTCCCCGGACAGGGGGAGAGACCCAGTACTTC.

This chain uses TRBV11-2 with TRBJ2-7; D gene ambiguous. Trimming removed 3 bases from V and 5 bases from J, with 8 bases in between. This CDR3 is built from 12 residues. Germline CDR1 and CDR2: SGHAT and FQNNGV. The CDR3, as DNA: TGTGCCAGCAGCTTTATTCCCCACGAGCAGTACTTC. Translated, it gives CASSFIPHEQYF.

This rearrangement joins TRBV13 to TRBJ1-5, with D maybe TRBD1 (5 bases). V dropped 0 bases and J dropped 1 base, with 10 bases sitting between them. Germline values: CDR1 PRHDT, CDR2 FYEKMQ (reference sequence). The CDR3 is 16 amino acids. Here the CDR3 reads CASSLGGRGSNQPQHF. CDR3 in DNA: TGTGCCAGCAGCTTAGGAGGGCGGGGGAGCAATCAGCCCCAGCATTTT.

The chain links TRBV5-8 to TRBJ2-2, with TRBD1 matching 7 bases. With 2 bases clipped from V and 4 bases from J, the junction kept 8 bases outside the gene matches. The germline V gene has CDR1 SGHTS and CDR2 YDEGEE. CDR3 length: 16 amino acids. CDR3 amino acids: CASSFRGLVGTGELFF. CDR3 sequence (DNA): TGTGCCAGCAGCTTTAGGGGGCTTGTCGGCACCGGGGAGCTGTTTTTT.

This clone was picked up a small number of times. The sample contains more than one DNA sequence encoding this CDR3. The chain has TRBV19 and TRBJ2-6; maybe TRBD2 (7 bases). This CDR3 comprises 18 residues. CDR1 is LNHDA and CDR2 is SQIVND in the germline V gene (reference sequence). V lost 1 base to trimming and J lost 1 base, with 14 bases between them. CDR3 sequence (DNA): TGTGCCAGTAGTATAGTATGGGGGGGCAGGTCTGGGGCCAACGTCCTGACTTTC. Its translation: CASSIVWGGRSGANVLTF.

V usage is TRBV7-9 and J usage is TRBJ2-7; the match to TRBD1 covers 7 bases. Germline V lookup: CDR1 SEHNR, CDR2 FQNEAQ (reference sequence). After removal of 5 bases from V and 6 bases from J, the junction contained 16 bases not matched to a gene. This CDR3 has 16 residues. CDR3 in DNA: TGTGCCAGCAGCCAAGACAGGGTTTACGCCAGGGGCGAGCAGTACTTC. Protein: CASSQDRVYARGEQYF.

The genes are TRBV7-8 and TRBJ1-6, with unresolved D. Trimming cost V 3 bases and J 0 bases, with 12 bases left between them. Germline V CDR1 and CDR2: SGHVS, FQNEAQ. The CDR3 extends over 17 amino acids. This chain's CDR3 is CASSLDPGSSYNSPLHF. The CDR3, as DNA: TGTGCCAGCAGCTTGGATCCGGGGAGCTCCTATAATTCACCCCTCCACTTT.

J is TRBJ1-4 and V is TRBV24-1, with D perhaps TRBD1 (5 bases). Germline V CDR1 and CDR2: KGHDR, SFDVKD. Trimming cost V 0 bases and J 4 bases, with 14 bases left between them. The CDR3 totals 17 residues. The CDR3 nucleotides read TGTGCCACCAGTGATTTGGGGGGGGGTCAGGGTAATGAAAAACTGTTTTTT. Translation gives CATSDLGGGQGNEKLFF.

This sequence joins TRBV7-2 and TRBJ1-5; 7 bases are shared with TRBD1. CDR1 and CDR2 (germline): SGHTA, FQGNSA. J gave up 0 bases and V 5 bases, and 7 bases lay outside the gene matches. The CDR3 covers 16 residues. As DNA, the CDR3 is TGTGCCAGCAGCGACCCCGGGACAGCTAGCAATCAGCCCCAGCATTTT. It yields the protein CASSDPGTASNQPQHF. Together with reference TRBV7-2 and TRBJ1-5, the CDR3 gives the full variable domain: GAGVSQSPSNKVTEKGKDVELRCDPISGHTALYWYRQSLGQGLEFLIYFQGNSAPDKSGLPSDRFSAERTGGSVSTLTIQRTQQEDSAVYLCASSDPGTASNQPQHFGDGTRLSIL.